Following are 13 T cell receptor beta chains from one sample sequenced in a study of post-analysis software for immune sequencing data. Study-wide results and limits: Patients had higher frequencies than controls of about five TRBV segments, including TRBV5-6, TRBV5-1 and TRBV20-1.

These receptors lack a known antigen. Tagging with unique molecular identifiers was a feature of the TCR beta cDNA libraries. TCRdb re-called the PCR reads through MiXCR, storing one row per CDR3 protein. The repertoire consists of approximately 570,000 distinct CDR3 sequences, with about 40% occurring once and the leading ten covering about 1.5%. What was sequenced was blood. These receptor sequences come from a girl between 10 and 17 years old with multiple sclerosis.

There are a few counts of this clonotype. This chain joins TRBV7-3 and TRBJ2-3, with D possibly matching TRBD2 (5 bases). The CDR3 is 15 residues long. The germline V gene encodes CDR1 SGHTA and CDR2 FQGTGA. Trimming cost V 2 bases and J 1 base, with 10 bases left between them. For the CDR3, the DNA is TGTGCCAGCAGCTTAGAGGGTATAGGCACAGATACGCAGTATTTT. Translation gives CASSLEGIGTDTQYF. Full variable domain (rest looked up from reference TRBV7-3 and TRBJ2-3): GAGVSQTPSNKVTEKGKYVELRCDPISGHTALYWYRQSLGQGPEFLIYFQGTGAADDSGLPNDRFFAVRPEGSVSTLKIQRTERGDSAVYLCASSLEGIGTDTQYFGPGTRLTVL.

This clonotype has more than one count but fewer than ten. V is TRBV29-1 and J is TRBJ1-2; the D is unclear. Trimming took 0 bases from V and 4 from J, leaving 12 bases between them. The CDR3 has 14 residues. The germline V gene encodes CDR1 SQVTM and CDR2 ANQGSEA. CDR3 sequence reads: CSVEDFGRAYGYTF. CDR3 sequence (DNA): TGCAGCGTTGAAGATTTCGGGAGGGCCTATGGCTACACCTTC.

This clonotype was counted only a few times. The chain couples TRBV6-1 to TRBJ2-5; TRBD2 agrees at 16 bases. Looked up from germline, CDR1 is MNHNS and CDR2 is SASEGT. CDR3 length equals 14 residues. The CDR3 protein is CAGGTSGGAETQYF. The DNA of the CDR3 is TGTGCTGGAGGGACTAGCGGGGGGGCGGAGACCCAGTACTTC.

This clonotype was detected a few times. The V and J genes are TRBV20-1 and TRBJ2-5, with 12 bases lining up with TRBD1. Trimming at V came to 1 base and at J to 4 bases, leaving 4 bases not matched to a gene. This CDR3 contains 15 residues. Germline V CDR1 and CDR2: DFQATT, SNEGSKA (reference sequence). The CDR3 sequence is CSARGGQGAGETQYF. CDR3 DNA: TGCAGTGCTAGAGGGGGACAGGGGGCAGGAGAGACCCAGTACTTC.

The V gene is TRBV25-1, the J gene TRBJ2-5; D is unresolved. V lost 5 bases to trimming and J lost 2 bases, with 15 bases between them. Germline V gene sequence: CDR1 MGHDK, CDR2 SYGVNS. The CDR3 length is 15 residues. This CDR3 reads CASSRRSAYQETQYF. For the CDR3, the DNA is TGTGCCAGCAGTCGCAGATCGGCATATCAAGAGACCCAGTACTTC.

The chain is built from TRBV12-3 or TRBV12-4 and TRBJ2-5; TRBD1 aligns across 8 bases. The end of the DNA is better explained by TRBJ2-7, so the J call may be wrong. The CDR3 runs 15 residues. CDR3 residues: CASSPHLRGLDEQYF. DNA of the CDR3: TGTGCCAGCAGTCCGCACCTCAGGGGGCTGGACGAGCAGTACTTC.

A few counts support this clonotype. The chain carries TRBV2 and TRBJ1-2; the match to TRBD1 covers 7 bases. The trim removed 3 bases at V and 4 bases at J, leaving 2 bases unmatched. The V gene's germline CDR1 is SNHLY and CDR2 FYNNEI. The CDR3 runs 13 residues. This CDR3 reads CASSETGLYGYTF. In DNA form, the CDR3 reads TGTGCCAGCAGTGAGACAGGGCTCTATGGCTACACCTTC.

Here the CDR3 reads CASRLDSTVSCYEQYF. For the CDR3, the DNA is TGCGCCAGCAGACTGGACAGCACGGTGAGTTGCTACGAGCAGTACTTC. The genes are TRBV5-1 and TRBJ2-7, with TRBD1 as a possible D gene (6 bases). The CDR3 sequence is 16 residues long. V dropped 5 bases and J dropped 3 bases, with 21 bases sitting between them. Germline CDR1 reads SGHRS; CDR2 reads YFSETQ.

The chain's CDR3 is CSAHRPTANYGYTF. In DNA form, the CDR3 reads TGCAGTGCTCATCGCCCGACAGCTAACTATGGCTACACCTTC. J is TRBJ1-2 and V is TRBV20-1; a weak D match, TRBD1 (5 bases). V gave up 5 bases and J gave up 0 bases, with 13 bases separating them. CDR3 length: 14 residues. From germline, CDR1 is DFQATT and CDR2 SNEGSKA (reference sequence).

This clonotype was counted a single time. The chain's CDR3 is CASMFQGSADMEYF. Written as DNA, the CDR3 is TGTGCCAGCATGTTTCAGGGGAGCGCAGATATGGAGTATTTT. This rearrangement joins TRBV12-3 or TRBV12-4 to TRBJ2-3, with a weak D call TRBD1 (6 bases). The CDR3 extends over 14 amino acids. Trimming cost V 7 bases and J 13 bases, with 24 bases left between them.

The chain combines TRBV10-3 with TRBJ2-1; 7 bases fit TRBD2. Germline CDR1 and CDR2: ENHRY and SYGVKD. The CDR3 covers 15 residues. V lost 3 bases to trimming and J lost 7 bases; unmatched junction nucleotides: 9. The CDR3 region is CAISDKSGTINEQFF. CDR3 DNA sequence: TGTGCCATCAGTGATAAAAGCGGGACCATAAATGAGCAGTTCTTC.

This clonotype turned up a few times. V is TRBV29-1 and J is TRBJ1-2; tentatively, D is TRBD1 (5 bases). Germline CDR1 is SQVTM and CDR2 is ANQGSEA. V was clipped by 3 bases and J by 9 bases, with 14 bases between them. CDR3 length equals 12 residues. CDR3 DNA: TGCAGCGTTGACAGGGTCGGTAATAGCTACACCTTC. This gives the protein CSVDRVGNSYTF.

This rearrangement joins TRBV12-3 or TRBV12-4 to TRBJ2-3; possibly TRBD1 for D (5 bases). This CDR3 spans 14 amino acids. V lost 5 bases to trimming and J lost 6 bases, with 15 bases between them. The CDR3 nucleotides read TGTGCCAGCAGTCGAACAGGTACCTCGGATACGCAGTATTTT. Translation gives CASSRTGTSDTQYF.